The sequence of this T cell receptor beta chain was determined in a study of post-analysis software for immune sequencing data. Broader study findings: Higher frequency in patients than in controls was seen for roughly five TRBV segments, with TRBV5-6, TRBV5-1 and TRBV20-1 among them.

This CDR3 has 13 residues. V dropped 3 bases and J dropped 11 bases, with 16 bases sitting between them. Germline V lookup: CDR1 PRHDT, CDR2 FYEKMQ (reference sequence). As for this clonotype: Its matching antigen is unknown.

Each TCR beta cDNA library carried unique molecular identifiers. TCRdb used MiXCR to reprocess the PCR reads, holding one entry per CDR3 protein. The repertoire holds around 190,000 distinct CDR3 sequences, with 29% as singletons. The source is a girl aged 2-17 years with multiple sclerosis. V is TRBV13 and J is TRBJ1-1; D gene uncertain. The specimen was blood. The CDR3 loop is CASSFPRSGGAFF. Here the CDR3 DNA reads TGTGCCAGCAGCTTTCCCAGGTCAGGCGGGGCTTTCTTT.